Listed here are 22 T cell receptor beta chains from one sample, sequenced in a study of CD4 T cells in relation to SARS-CoV-2 and coronaviruses. Antigen specificity for these receptors is unknown. The repertoire was sequenced with immunoSEQ multiplex PCR; TCRdb's copy has only in-frame clones and lacks some. The sample consists of more than 9,000 clones, 84% of them appearing once. Before the COVID-19 pandemic, during about 2011-2019, CD4+ T cells were taken from unexposed donors. Isolation of CD4+ T cells took place after approximately eleven days in culture. Input material: CD4+ T cells from PBMCs, cultured in vitro. The origin of the receptors is a human donor in good health.

V is TRBV5-4 and J is TRBJ2-6; D is unclear. Germline CDR1 reads SGHNT; CDR2 reads YYREEE (reference sequence). With 1 base removed from V and 1 base from J, the gap between germline ends came to 9 bases. This CDR3 has 16 residues. The CDR3 protein is CASSLSRASGANVLTF. The CDR3 bases are TGTGCCAGCAGCTTGAGTAGGGCTTCTGGGGCCAACGTCCTGACTTTC.

This chain joins TRBV6-5 and TRBJ2-7, with TRBD2 as a possible D gene (6 bases). The germline V gene has CDR1 MNHEY and CDR2 SVGAGI. The CDR3 totals 13 residues. The ends were cut back, 4 bases at V and 2 bases at J, with 9 bases in the middle. The CDR3 nucleotides read TGTGCCAGCAGTTCCGCGGGGACCTACGAGCAGTACTTC. Its translation is CASSSAGTYEQYF.

This clone has only a few counts. The chain is built from TRBV5-1 and TRBJ2-2, with D possibly matching TRBD1 (5 bases). There are 15 residues in the CDR3. Germline V gene sequence: CDR1 SGHRS, CDR2 YFSETQ. Trimming pared 4 bases from V and 5 bases from J, leaving 15 bases between. CDR3 residues: CASSPGIRVTGELFF. The DNA of the CDR3 is TGCGCCAGCAGCCCAGGGATCAGGGTTACCGGGGAGCTGTTTTTT.

The gene calls are TRBV7-2 and TRBJ2-3; no definite D call. CDR3 length: 12 residues. From germline, CDR1 is SGHTA and CDR2 FQGNSA. V lost 5 bases, J lost 6 bases, and 9 bases lay in between. CDR3 region: CASSPLADTQYF. The CDR3 region has the DNA TGTGCCAGCAGCCCATTAGCCGATACGCAGTATTTT.

This clone came up once. This chain joins TRBV5-4 and TRBJ2-5; a weak D match, TRBD1 (7 bases). V dropped 0 bases and J dropped 7 bases, with 10 bases sitting between them. Germline V gives CDR1 SGHNT, CDR2 YYREEE (reference sequence). This CDR3 comprises 13 residues. This chain's CDR3 is CASSLDQGGTQYF. The CDR3 region has the DNA TGTGCCAGCAGCTTGGATCAGGGGGGGACCCAGTACTTC.

This clone was seen only once. The rearrangement links TRBV19 to TRBJ2-3, with D tentatively TRBD1 or TRBD2 (6 bases each). Looked up from germline, CDR1 is LNHDA and CDR2 is SQIVND (reference sequence). The CDR3 consists of 15 residues. Between the trimmed V and J ends, which lost 5 bases and 0 bases, there was a span of 12 bases. The CDR3 here is CASSPGGPSTDTQYF. The CDR3 coding sequence is TGTGCCAGTAGTCCCGGGGGCCCCAGCACAGATACGCAGTATTTT.

The chain couples TRBV9 to TRBJ2-7; the D gene is possibly TRBD1 (6 bases). The CDR3 is made up of 14 amino acids. Looked up from germline, CDR1 is SGDLS and CDR2 is YYNGEE. Trimming took 6 bases from V and 6 from J, leaving 19 bases between them. The CDR3 sequence is CASTRTLRGGEQYF. In DNA form, the CDR3 reads TGTGCCAGCACCAGGACGTTGAGAGGGGGCGAGCAGTACTTC.

The chain couples TRBV19 to TRBJ1-4; weak D call: TRBD1 (6 bases). The germline gives CDR1 LNHDA, CDR2 SQIVND (reference sequence). This CDR3 spans 15 amino acids. The V and J ends lost 6 bases and 4 bases respectively, with 15 bases between them. CDR3 coding DNA: TGTGCCAGTAGAGAATGGACAGCCGATAATGAAAAACTGTTTTTT. It codes for CASREWTADNEKLFF.

A note on this clone: Other DNA variants within this sample encode the same CDR3. This chain links TRBV11-2 with TRBJ2-5; D ambiguous. Germline loops: CDR1 SGHAT, CDR2 FQNNGV. The CDR3 loop spans 12 amino acids. The V and J ends lost 6 bases and 4 bases respectively, with 9 bases between them. The CDR3 loop reads CASSLGRETQYF. CDR3 DNA sequence: TGTGCCAGCAGTCTAGGAAGAGAGACCCAGTACTTC.

The J gene is TRBJ2-1, the V gene TRBV30, with D maybe TRBD1 (6 bases). Trimming left V 8 bases short and J 1 base short, with 15 bases between. The CDR3 loop spans 14 amino acids. Germline lookup yields CDR1 GTSNPN and CDR2 SVGIG (reference sequence). The CDR3 region has the DNA TGTGCCACCTTCAGGGGAAAGTCCTACAATGAGCAGTTCTTC. This sequence encodes CATFRGKSYNEQFF.

V is TRBV7-9 and J is TRBJ2-7, with D tentatively TRBD1 or TRBD2 (6 bases each). The CDR3 runs 14 residues. The V end lost 5 bases, the J end lost 2 bases, and 13 bases lay between the germline ends. Per the germline V gene, CDR1 is SEHNR and CDR2 is FQNEAQ (reference sequence). The CDR3 DNA reads as TGTGCCAGCAGCAGGGGGGTTATGCCCTACGAGCAGTACTTC. It specifies CASSRGVMPYEQYF.

J is TRBJ2-7 and V is TRBV6-2 or TRBV6-3; 7 nucleotides agree with TRBD1. Germline CDR1 is MNHEY and CDR2 is SVGEGT. The ends lost 5 bases at V and 10 bases at J; junction bases unmatched: 5. The CDR3 length is 11 residues. In DNA, the CDR3 is TGTGCCAGCAGTGCCGGGACAGTACAGTACTTC. Translated: CASSAGTVQYF.

This clone was detected once. CDR3 sequence reads: CASSLVLTRPTDTQYF. The CDR3 DNA reads TGCGCCAGCAGCTTGGTCCTCACCCGCCCCACAGATACGCAGTATTTT. The chain links TRBV5-1 to TRBJ2-3; D is uncertain. Trimming cost V 0 bases and J 2 bases, with 13 bases left between them. The germline V gene encodes CDR1 SGHRS and CDR2 YFSETQ. The CDR3 contains 16 residues.

The chain links TRBV2 to TRBJ2-1; TRBD2 matches 8 bases. The CDR3 has 15 amino acids. Germline V gene data show CDR1 as SNHLY and CDR2 as FYNNEI. The J segment lost 3 bases and the V segment lost 3 bases, leaving 4 bases of the junction unmatched. CDR3 bases: TGTGCCAGCAGTGATCGGGGGGGGCTCTACAATGAGCAGTTCTTC. Translated, it gives CASSDRGGLYNEQFF.

This chain connects TRBV7-2 to TRBJ2-2; perhaps TRBD1 as D (6 bases). V was trimmed by 3 bases and J by 6 bases, leaving 17 bases between them. CDR1 and CDR2 (germline): SGHTA, FQGNSA. This CDR3 region has 16 residues. The CDR3 nucleotides read TGTGCCAGCAGCTTTTCGGACAGTCGCCGGCCCGGGGAGCTGTTTTTT. Translation gives CASSFSDSRRPGELFF.

The chain recombines TRBV11-2 with TRBJ2-2; no firm D call. The CDR3 contains 17 residues. Germline CDR1 SGHAT, CDR2 FQNNGV. V was shortened by 1 base and J by 0 bases, with 12 bases between the two germline ends. The CDR3 DNA sequence: TGTGCCAGCAGCTTAGTCCTGAAGTCGCCGAACACCGGGGAGCTGTTTTTT. Translating gives CASSLVLKSPNTGELFF.

The chain combines TRBV4-3 with TRBJ2-4; D perhaps matches TRBD1 (5 bases). Trimming stripped 0 bases from V and 0 bases from J, with 21 bases between. The germline V gene encodes CDR1 LGHNA and CDR2 YSLEER. The CDR3 loop spans 20 amino acids. As DNA, the CDR3 is TGCGCCAGCAGCCAAGACTTGGGGCGCGGACACCTCTTAGCCAAAAACATTCAGTACTTC. This translates into CASSQDLGRGHLLAKNIQYF.

This clone is large in the sample. The chain recombines TRBV19 with TRBJ2-3; 7 bases align to TRBD2. Trimming at V came to 11 bases and at J to 6 bases, leaving 8 bases not matched to a gene. The CDR3 runs to 12 residues. The germline gives CDR1 LNHDA, CDR2 SQIVND (reference sequence). CDR3: CASWDYIDTQYF. The CDR3 region has the DNA TGTGCCTCCTGGGACTACATCGATACGCAGTATTTT.

The chain combines TRBV6-6 with TRBJ2-7; D is tentatively TRBD1 or TRBD2 (5 bases each). This CDR3 spans 16 amino acids. Trimming took 0 bases from V and 1 from J, leaving 13 bases between them. Germline lookup yields CDR1 MNHNY and CDR2 SVGAGI (reference sequence). The CDR3 DNA sequence: TGTGCCAGCAGTTACTCGCGAGAGGGGTGGTCCTACGAGCAGTACTTC. It yields the protein CASSYSREGWSYEQYF.

V usage is TRBV6-2 or TRBV6-3 and J usage is TRBJ2-5; D unresolved. The V gene lost 4 bases and the J gene lost 1 base, with 7 bases spanning the gap. The CDR3 is 13 residues long. Germline loops: CDR1 MNHEY, CDR2 SVGEGT. CDR3 in amino acids: CASSSPPQETQYF. The CDR3 nucleotides are TGTGCCAGCAGTTCCCCTCCCCAAGAGACCCAGTACTTC.

The genes are TRBV11-3 and TRBJ2-3; D gene unclear. V was shortened by 1 base and J by 0 bases, with 2 bases between the two germline ends. Germline V lookup: CDR1 SGHNT, CDR2 YENEEA. The CDR3 covers 13 residues. This CDR3 reads CASSLVSTDTQYF. In DNA, the CDR3 is TGTGCCAGCAGCTTAGTAAGCACAGATACGCAGTATTTT.

The chain is built from TRBV6-5 and TRBJ1-1; possibly TRBD1 for D (6 bases). The CDR3 runs 14 residues. V was pared by 6 bases and J by 1 base, with 12 bases between. CDR1 is MNHEY and CDR2 is SVGAGI in the germline V gene. CDR3: CASRPQGRNTEAFF. The CDR3 DNA is TGTGCCAGCAGGCCGCAGGGGAGGAACACTGAAGCTTTCTTT.